These 27 T cell receptor beta chains came from one sample sequenced in a study of blood T cell repertoires in COVID-19. Sequenced by immunoSEQ multiplex PCR; TCRdb stores in-frame clones only, minus some. The sample lists some 290,000 clones, roughly 88% occurring once. Source material: PBMCs or T cells enriched from blood (not recorded which). These receptors all stem from a woman between 40 and 50 years old with acute COVID-19.

CDR3 amino acids: CASSPGQQYNEQFF. CDR3 nucleotide sequence: TGTGCCAGCAGCCCAGGACAACAATACAATGAGCAGTTCTTC. This sequence joins TRBV9 and TRBJ2-1; a weak D match, TRBD1 (5 bases). V gave up 4 bases and J gave up 4 bases, with 12 bases separating them. There are 14 residues in the CDR3. Germline V gene sequence: CDR1 SGDLS, CDR2 YYNGEE.

The chain links TRBV18 to TRBJ2-7, with D perhaps TRBD1 (6 bases). V was clipped by 4 bases and J by 2 bases, with 15 bases between them. In germline, CDR1 is KGHSH, CDR2 LQKENI. This CDR3 contains 15 residues. DNA for the CDR3: TGTGCCAGCTCACATACAACAGGGCCCGCCTACGAGCAGTACTTC. This sequence encodes CASSHTTGPAYEQYF.

This rearrangement joins TRBV24-1 to TRBJ2-5; 8 bases agree with TRBD1. With V trimmed by 4 bases and J by 1 base, 4 bases remained unmatched. The germline gives CDR1 KGHDR, CDR2 SFDVKD. There are 15 residues in the CDR3. The CDR3 here is CATSDPTGAQETQYF. The CDR3, as DNA: TGTGCCACCAGTGACCCGACAGGGGCCCAAGAGACCCAGTACTTC.

V and J are TRBV27 and TRBJ2-1, with 14 bases that match TRBD2. CDR1 and CDR2 from the germline V gene are MNHEY and SMNVEV (reference sequence). CDR3 size: 14 residues. V lost 4 bases to trimming and J lost 11 bases; unmatched junction nucleotides: 4. CDR3 amino acids: CASSSGLAGAQQFF. The CDR3 bases are TGTGCCAGCAGTTCGGGACTAGCGGGAGCTCAGCAGTTCTTC.

This clone was observed once. The CDR3 loop is CASSLGREWRGAEAFF. CDR3 sequence (DNA): TGTGCCAGCAGTTTAGGCAGGGAATGGAGGGGCGCTGAAGCTTTCTTT. This rearrangement joins TRBV28 to TRBJ1-1; a weak D match, TRBD1 (5 bases). Germline-derived CDR1 and CDR2 are MDHEN and SYDVKM. This CDR3 has 16 amino acids. V gave up 2 bases and J gave up 6 bases, with 19 bases separating them.

This rearrangement joins TRBV2 to TRBJ2-1; 9 nucleotides align to TRBD2. The germline V gene has CDR1 SNHLY and CDR2 FYNNEI. V dropped 5 bases and J dropped 7; count of bases not matched to a gene: 12. The CDR3 is 16 amino acids. The CDR3 region is CASSSPGRGGQNEQFF. The CDR3 DNA follows: TGTGCCAGCAGTTCCCCTGGGCGGGGGGGCCAAAATGAGCAGTTCTTC.

The chain couples TRBV19 to TRBJ1-3; TRBD1 matches at 7 bases. This CDR3 comprises 14 residues. The V gene end was trimmed by 9 bases and the J gene end by 2 bases; junction bases not matched to a gene: 7. The germline V gene has CDR1 LNHDA and CDR2 SQIVND (reference sequence). The CDR3 region has the DNA TGTGCCAGCCTGAACACAGGGGCTGGAAACACCATATATTTT. Translated: CASLNTGAGNTIYF.

This clone was seen just once. The chain joins TRBV27 to TRBJ1-6, with D maybe TRBD1 (6 bases). Trimming stripped 6 bases from V and 0 bases from J, with 15 bases between. The CDR3 consists of 17 residues. The germline CDR1 and CDR2 sequences are MNHEY and SMNVEV (reference sequence). CDR3 nucleotides: TGTGCCAGCAGCTTGGACAGTGCGAGCTCCTATAATTCACCCCTCCACTTT. This codes for CASSLDSASSYNSPLHF.

The V gene is TRBV3-1 (or the pseudogene TRBV3-2), the J gene TRBJ2-1; no definite D call. Germline V gene sequence: CDR1 LGHDT, CDR2 YNNKEL (reference sequence). V was cut by 1 base and J by 7 bases, with 8 bases left in between. The CDR3 is 13 residues long. This CDR3 reads CASSQAGRNEQFF. The CDR3 nucleotides read TGTGCCAGCAGCCAAGCAGGCAGGAATGAGCAGTTCTTC.

This chain connects TRBV15 to TRBJ2-5; D call uncertain. The CDR3 covers 15 residues. V lost 1 base to trimming and J lost 1 base, with 10 bases between them. CDR1 LNHNV and CDR2 YYDKDF come from the germline V gene (reference sequence). CDR3 residues: CATSRGKTFQETQYF. The CDR3 bases are TGTGCCACCAGCAGAGGGAAGACATTCCAAGAGACCCAGTACTTC.

This chain joins TRBV9 and TRBJ1-2; D possibly corresponds to TRBD1 (5 bases). The CDR3 contains 13 residues. Trimming pared 0 bases from V and 7 bases from J, leaving 10 bases between. The germline V gene encodes CDR1 SGDLS and CDR2 YYNGEE. CDR3 in amino acids: CASSVGGTAGYTF. DNA of the CDR3: TGTGCCAGCAGCGTAGGGGGGACTGCTGGCTACACCTTC.

Turning to this clone: Within the sample, other DNA sequences also encode this same CDR3. The CDR3 region has the DNA TGTGCCAGCAGCCAAGAGCCGGCAGGACTCTACAATGAGCAGTTCTTC. Translated, it gives CASSQEPAGLYNEQFF. V gene TRBV4-2 combines with J gene TRBJ2-1, with D possibly TRBD2 on 5 matching bases. Looked up from germline, CDR1 is LGHNA and CDR2 is YNFKEQ. The CDR3 length is 16 residues. Trimming shortened V by 0 bases and J by 3 bases, and 12 bases separated the two germline ends.

This chain links TRBV18 with TRBJ2-7, with 10 positions matching TRBD2. The CDR3 extends over 15 amino acids. Germline lookup yields CDR1 KGHSH and CDR2 LQKENI. Trimming at V came to 1 base and at J to 7 bases, leaving 7 bases not matched to a gene. The CDR3 coding sequence is TGTGCCAGCTCACCACGCTCTAGCGGGAGAAGTGAGCAGTACTTC. This gives the protein CASSPRSSGRSEQYF.

The chain combines TRBV11-2 with TRBJ2-5; 15 bases align to TRBD2. The CDR3 spans 17 residues. Per germline, CDR1 SGHAT and CDR2 FQNNGV. Unmatched junction bases numbered 9, after V lost 7 bases and J lost 3 bases. CDR3 sequence reads: CASNRRTSGGAEETQYF. CDR3 DNA sequence: TGTGCCAGCAACCGGAGGACTAGCGGGGGGGCAGAAGAGACCCAGTACTTC.

The CDR3 reads CASRGTSGGETQYF. The CDR3 bases are TGCGCCAGCAGAGGGACTAGCGGGGGAGAGACCCAGTACTTC. This chain uses TRBV10-2 with TRBJ2-5; 14 bases are shared with TRBD2. V was clipped by 6 bases and J by 4 bases; unmatched bases: 1. The germline V gene has CDR1 WSHSY and CDR2 SAAADI. This CDR3 has 14 residues.

The J gene is TRBJ2-1, the V gene TRBV24-1; the D gene is possibly TRBD2 (5 bases). Trimming took 3 bases from V and 7 from J, leaving 15 bases between them. The CDR3 runs 15 residues. Per the germline V gene, CDR1 is KGHDR and CDR2 is SFDVKD. The CDR3 region is CATSDPGLGQNEQFF. The CDR3 nucleotides read TGTGCCACCAGTGATCCCGGACTCGGTCAAAATGAGCAGTTCTTC.

The genes are TRBV18 and TRBJ2-7; D is perhaps TRBD2 (6 bases). Trimming cost V 2 bases and J 5 bases, with 16 bases left between them. CDR3 size: 15 residues. Germline CDR1 KGHSH, CDR2 LQKENI. CDR3 sequence (DNA): TGTGCCAGCTCACCAATCCGGGACTTCCGCGACGAGCAGTACTTC. It translates to CASSPIRDFRDEQYF.

The V call is TRBV11-3, the J call TRBJ1-3; TRBD1 is a possible D gene (6 bases). V dropped 5 bases and J dropped 2 bases, with 16 bases sitting between them. CDR1 is SGHNT, CDR2 YENEEA, per germline. The CDR3 length is 16 residues. This CDR3 is CASSPLRAGAGNTIYF. The CDR3 DNA is TGTGCCAGCAGCCCTCTTAGGGCAGGGGCTGGAAACACCATATATTTT.

J is TRBJ2-3 and V is TRBV7-2, with D maybe TRBD2 (5 bases). Germline lookup yields CDR1 SGHTA and CDR2 FQGNSA. The CDR3 loop spans 15 amino acids. V lost 2 bases and J 2 bases, leaving 11 bases between the germline ends. CDR3 in DNA: TGTGCCAGCAGCTTAATCTCCCGGGACACAGATACGCAGTATTTT. Translating gives CASSLISRDTDTQYF.

The rearrangement uses TRBV3-1 (or the pseudogene TRBV3-2) and TRBJ1-2; 7 bases match TRBD1. CDR1 and CDR2 from the germline V gene are LGHDT and YNNKEL (reference sequence). V lost 0 bases and J lost 4; bases outside the gene matches: 5. This CDR3 contains 15 residues. The CDR3 spells CASSQDPGDSYGYTF. Written as DNA, the CDR3 is TGTGCCAGCAGCCAAGATCCAGGGGACAGCTATGGCTACACCTTC.

The chain combines TRBV2 with TRBJ1-4, with 7 bases fitting TRBD1. V gave up 5 bases and J gave up 8 bases; unmatched junction bases: 8. This CDR3 has 14 residues. Germline CDR1 SNHLY, CDR2 FYNNEI. The DNA for the CDR3 is TGTGCCAGCAGTAGCTCAGGGGGTAGGGAAAAACTGTTTTTT. It codes for CASSSSGGREKLFF.

The chain employs TRBV5-4 and TRBJ2-2, with TRBD2 matching over 11 bases. The CDR3 is made up of 17 amino acids. V was clipped by 4 bases and J by 0 bases; unmatched bases: 5. Germline V gene lookup returns CDR1 SGHNT and CDR2 YYREEE (reference sequence). CDR3 sequence reads: CASSPPGLAANTGELFF. CDR3 coding DNA: TGTGCCAGCAGCCCCCCGGGACTAGCGGCGAACACCGGGGAGCTGTTTTTT.

The chain joins TRBV2 to TRBJ2-1; 11 positions agree with TRBD1. The CDR3 is 16 amino acids. Germline assignment: CDR1 SNHLY and CDR2 FYNNEI. Trimming cost V 3 bases and J 5 bases; bases outside gene matches: 6. The CDR3 DNA reads as TGTGCCAGCAGTGACATCCGGGACAGGGGGAACAATGAGCAGTTCTTC. Translating it yields CASSDIRDRGNNEQFF. The variable domain in full, with the rest retrieved from reference TRBV2 and TRBJ2-1, is EPEVTQTPSHQVTQMGQEVILRCVPISNHLYFYWYRQILGQKVEFLVSFYNNEISEKSEIFDDQFSVERPDGSNFTLKIRSTKLEDSAMYFCASSDIRDRGNNEQFFGPGTRLTVL.

The chain is built from TRBV7-2 and TRBJ2-2, with 7 bases matching TRBD2. V lost 5 bases to trimming and J lost 6 bases; unmatched junction nucleotides: 12. The CDR3 contains 16 residues. Germline V CDR1 and CDR2: SGHTA, FQGNSA. DNA of the CDR3: TGTGCCAGCAGCGAAAGCGGGGAGTCCAGGGCCGGGGAGCTGTTTTTT. Protein: CASSESGESRAGELFF.

The rearrangement joins TRBV6-1 to TRBJ1-5; 8 nucleotides line up with TRBD1. Germline CDR1 and CDR2: MNHNS and SASEGT. V shed 0 bases and J 2 bases; nucleotides not matched to a gene: 3. This CDR3 is 16 amino acids long. The CDR3 here is CASSEADRGGNQPQHF. The DNA for the CDR3 is TGTGCCAGCAGTGAAGCCGACAGGGGTGGCAATCAGCCCCAGCATTTT.

The V and J genes are TRBV28 and TRBJ2-6, with 7 bases that match TRBD2. The CDR3 is 15 residues long. From germline, CDR1 is MDHEN and CDR2 SYDVKM. V lost 6 bases, J lost 2 bases, and 4 bases stayed unmatched. The CDR3 coding sequence is TGTGCCAGCAGCCGCCGGGGGGCTGGGGCCAACGTCCTGACTTTC. Its protein is CASSRRGAGANVLTF.

This chain links TRBV6-6 with TRBJ2-1, with D perhaps matching TRBD2 (6 bases). V shed 0 bases and J shed 9 bases, with 15 bases lying between them. This CDR3 region has 15 residues. The germline V gene has CDR1 MNHNY and CDR2 SVGAGI (reference sequence). The CDR3 region is CASSYSGGSEGEQFF. CDR3 bases: TGTGCCAGCAGTTACTCTGGGGGATCGGAGGGTGAGCAGTTCTTC.